This entry describes one T cell receptor beta chain. What it binds is not known. The data belong to a study of Ad26.COV2.S vaccination and SARS-CoV-2 variants. Study details: Ad26.COV2.S arm of COV1001 included the donor. Overall study results and limits: Among vaccine recipients, spike-specific TCR breadth exceeded that of placebo recipients.

Libraries were prepared by immunoSEQ multiplex PCR; TCRdb keeps only in-frame clonotypes and omits some of them. The top ten hold 3.5% to 4% of the sample, which has about 420,000 clones, approximately 88% seen once. The CDR3 sequence is 13 residues long. Trimming pared 0 bases from V and 11 bases from J, leaving 11 bases between. Germline V lookup: CDR1 LGHNA, CDR2 YNFKEQ. Treatment given: over 15 received Ad26.COV2.S at low or high dose, single or two shots; about five received placebo; per-sample allocation not given. Material that was analyzed had been drawn on day 63 after the first vaccine or placebo injection.

This specimen was peripheral blood, taken in a trial of Ad26.COV2.S vaccine versus placebo. This receptor was taken from a person between 18 and 59 years old who received the Ad26.COV2.S COVID-19 vaccine or a placebo. The rearrangement joins TRBV4-2 to TRBJ2-1; D is perhaps TRBD2 (5 bases). In nucleotides, the CDR3 is TGTGCCAGCAGCCAAGAACTAGGGCCAAAGCAGTTCTTC. It translates to CASSQELGPKQFF.